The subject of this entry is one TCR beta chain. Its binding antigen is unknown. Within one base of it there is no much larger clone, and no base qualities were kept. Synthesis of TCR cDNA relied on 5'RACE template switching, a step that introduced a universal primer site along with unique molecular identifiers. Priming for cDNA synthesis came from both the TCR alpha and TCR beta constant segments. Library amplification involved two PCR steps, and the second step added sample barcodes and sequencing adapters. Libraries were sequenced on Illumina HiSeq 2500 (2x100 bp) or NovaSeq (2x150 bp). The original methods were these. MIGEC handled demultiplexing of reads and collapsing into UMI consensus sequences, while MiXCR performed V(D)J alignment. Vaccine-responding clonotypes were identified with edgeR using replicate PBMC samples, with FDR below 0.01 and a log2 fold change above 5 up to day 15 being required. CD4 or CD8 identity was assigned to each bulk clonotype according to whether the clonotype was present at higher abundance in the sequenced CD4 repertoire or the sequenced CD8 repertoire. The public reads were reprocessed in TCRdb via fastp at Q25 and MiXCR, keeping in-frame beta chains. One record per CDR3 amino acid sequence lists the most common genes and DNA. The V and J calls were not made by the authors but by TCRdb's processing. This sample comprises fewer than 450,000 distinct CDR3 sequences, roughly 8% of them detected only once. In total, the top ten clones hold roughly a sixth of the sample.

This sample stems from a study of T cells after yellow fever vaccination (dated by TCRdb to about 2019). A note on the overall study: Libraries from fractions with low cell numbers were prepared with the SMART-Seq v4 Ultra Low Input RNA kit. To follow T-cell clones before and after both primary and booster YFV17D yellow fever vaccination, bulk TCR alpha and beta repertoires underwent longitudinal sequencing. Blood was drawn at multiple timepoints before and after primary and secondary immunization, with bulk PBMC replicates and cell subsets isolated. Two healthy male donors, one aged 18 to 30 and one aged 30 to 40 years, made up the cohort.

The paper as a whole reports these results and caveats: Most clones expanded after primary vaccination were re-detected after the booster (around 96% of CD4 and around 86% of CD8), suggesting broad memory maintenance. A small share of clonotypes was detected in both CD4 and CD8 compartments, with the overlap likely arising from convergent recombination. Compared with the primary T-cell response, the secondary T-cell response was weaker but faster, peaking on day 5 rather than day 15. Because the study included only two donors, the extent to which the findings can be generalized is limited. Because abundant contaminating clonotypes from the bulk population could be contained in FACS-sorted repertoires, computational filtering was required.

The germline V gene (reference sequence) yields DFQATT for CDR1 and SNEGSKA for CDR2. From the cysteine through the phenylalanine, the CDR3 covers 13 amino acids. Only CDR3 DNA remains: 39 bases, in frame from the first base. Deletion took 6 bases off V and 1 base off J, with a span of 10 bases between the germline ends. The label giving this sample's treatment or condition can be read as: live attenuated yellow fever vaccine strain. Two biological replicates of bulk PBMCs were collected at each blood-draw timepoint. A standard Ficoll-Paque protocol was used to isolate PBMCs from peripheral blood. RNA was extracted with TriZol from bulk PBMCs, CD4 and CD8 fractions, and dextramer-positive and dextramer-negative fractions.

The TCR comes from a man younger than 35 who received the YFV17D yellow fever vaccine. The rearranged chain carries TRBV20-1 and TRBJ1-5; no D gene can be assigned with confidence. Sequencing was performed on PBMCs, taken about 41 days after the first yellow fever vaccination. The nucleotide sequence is TGCAGTGCCTCTCTAGGGAGCAATCAGCCCCAGCATTTT. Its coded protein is CSASLGSNQPQHF.